A single sample gave rise to the 16 T cell receptor beta chains below, sequenced in a study of OX40 agonist ivuxolimab in advanced cancers. The data were produced by immunoSEQ multiplex PCR, yet TCRdb's version contains in-frame clones alone and is incomplete. Altogether around 76,000 clones are present, about 87% being singletons, with the ten largest covering around 0.54%. Sequenced here: CD4+ or CD8+ T cells sorted from blood, sampled in a trial of the OX40 agonist ivuxolimab. These receptors were obtained from an adult with an advanced solid tumor such as melanoma, head and neck, liver or kidney cancer.

This chain connects TRBV11-2 to TRBJ2-5; D assignment may be TRBD1 or TRBD2 (5 bases each). CDR1 is SGHAT and CDR2 is FQNNGV in the germline V gene. V lost 4 bases to trimming and J lost 7 bases, with 19 bases between them. The CDR3 runs to 15 residues. The chain's CDR3 is CASSSSIGEKGTQYF. As DNA, the CDR3 is TGTGCCAGCAGCTCCTCCATAGGGGAGAAAGGGACCCAGTACTTC.

This chain uses TRBV5-1 with TRBJ2-7, with TRBD1 matching 9 bases. Germline lookup yields CDR1 SGHRS and CDR2 YFSETQ. There are 16 residues in the CDR3. After removal of 0 bases from V and 2 bases from J, the junction contained 6 bases not matched to a gene. The DNA of the CDR3 is TGCGCCAGCAGCTTGGGAAGGACAGGGGCCGCCTACGAGCAGTACTTC. Its translation is CASSLGRTGAAYEQYF.

The J gene is TRBJ1-1, the V gene TRBV2; no definite D call. The germline V and J ends were trimmed by 2 bases and 4 bases, with 11 bases remaining between them. Germline V gene data show CDR1 as SNHLY and CDR2 as FYNNEI. This CDR3 contains 14 residues. The DNA of the CDR3 is TGTGCCAGCAGTGAATGGGGAGGTCGCACTGAAGCTTTCTTT. Its protein is CASSEWGGRTEAFF.

The chain has TRBV7-8 and TRBJ1-2; a possible D gene is TRBD1 (6 bases). The germline V gene has CDR1 SGHVS and CDR2 FQNEAQ. CDR3 size: 14 residues. The V end was cut by 2 bases, the J end by 9 bases, with 16 bases between. The CDR3 loop reads CASSLLTAQGSYTF. For the CDR3, the DNA is TGTGCCAGCAGCTTATTAACGGCACAGGGAAGCTACACCTTC.

CDR3 amino acids: CASSIAGTPFYGYTF. Written as DNA, the CDR3 is TGTGCCAGTAGTATAGCGGGGACACCATTCTATGGCTACACCTTC. The V and J genes are TRBV19 and TRBJ1-2; D is possibly TRBD1 (6 bases). The CDR3 is 15 residues long. CDR1 LNHDA and CDR2 SQIVND come from the germline V gene (reference sequence). V was trimmed by 1 base and J by 4 bases, leaving 13 bases between them.

The rearrangement uses TRBV19 and TRBJ1-5; a weak D match, TRBD1 (5 bases). Trimming cost V 6 bases and J 7 bases, with 19 bases left between them. CDR1 and CDR2 (germline): LNHDA, SQIVND (reference sequence). The CDR3 runs 15 residues. The CDR3 DNA reads TGTGCCAGTAGACCCCCCGGGGGATTCGGCCAGCCCCAGCATTTT. The encoded protein is CASRPPGGFGQPQHF. Drawing the rest from reference TRBV19 and TRBJ1-5, the complete variable domain is DGGITQSPKYLFRKEGQNVTLSCEQNLNHDAMYWYRQDPGQGLRLIYYSQIVNDFQKGDIAEGYSVSREKKESFPLTVTSAQKNPTAFYLCASRPPGGFGQPQHFGDGTRLSIL.

The chain is built from TRBV25-1 and TRBJ2-7; possibly TRBD1 for D (5 bases). The CDR3 totals 15 residues. Germline loops: CDR1 MGHDK, CDR2 SYGVNS. V shed 2 bases and J shed 2 bases, with 13 bases lying between them. As DNA, the CDR3 is TGTGCCAGCAGTGAAGCCCATGGGGCAGCCTACGAGCAGTACTTC. It yields the protein CASSEAHGAAYEQYF.

The chain uses TRBV5-6 and TRBJ2-6; no clear D. The length of the CDR3 is 12 residues. Per the germline V gene, CDR1 is SGHDT and CDR2 is YYEEEE. The V gene lost 0 bases and the J gene lost 16 bases, with 11 bases spanning the gap. The CDR3 reads CASSLGPSVLTF. The CDR3, as DNA: TGTGCCAGCAGCTTGGGGCCATCCGTGCTGACTTTC.

The rearrangement joins TRBV19 to TRBJ2-7, with 7 bases aligning to TRBD2. V was clipped by 1 base and J by 5 bases; unmatched bases: 14. Germline V gene data show CDR1 as LNHDA and CDR2 as SQIVND (reference sequence). The CDR3 has 17 residues. This chain's CDR3 is CASSIGRGSWVNDEQYF. CDR3 DNA: TGTGCCAGTAGTATAGGTCGCGGGAGCTGGGTCAACGACGAGCAGTACTTC.

The V and J genes are TRBV5-1 and TRBJ2-1; TRBD2 matches 12 bases. The CDR3 is 16 residues long. The V segment lost 1 base and the J segment 7 bases; nucleotides outside the gene matches: 6. Germline V gives CDR1 SGHRS, CDR2 YFSETQ. Here the CDR3 DNA reads TGCGCCAGCAGCTTGCCGACTAGCGGGAGTCTAAATGAGCAGTTCTTC. This sequence encodes CASSLPTSGSLNEQFF.

The chain recombines TRBV11-3 with TRBJ2-2, with D uncertain. V was cut by 4 bases and J by 1 base, with 1 base left in between. Germline CDR1 is SGHNT and CDR2 is YENEEA. CDR3 length equals 12 residues. CDR3 protein: CASSWNTGELFF. The CDR3 DNA sequence: TGTGCCAGCAGCTGGAACACCGGGGAGCTGTTTTTT.

J is TRBJ2-5 and V is TRBV5-1, with 8 bases identical to TRBD1. V lost 1 base, J lost 1 base, and 0 bases stayed unmatched. Germline V gene lookup returns CDR1 SGHRS and CDR2 YFSETQ. The CDR3 is 14 residues long. CDR3 in amino acids: CASSLTGGQETQYF. In DNA, the CDR3 is TGCGCCAGCAGCTTGACAGGGGGCCAAGAGACCCAGTACTTC.

This chain connects TRBV9 to TRBJ2-5; D not resolved. Trimming took 4 bases from V and 5 from J, leaving 18 bases between them. The germline V gene encodes CDR1 SGDLS and CDR2 YYNGEE. CDR3 length: 15 amino acids. This chain's CDR3 is CASSPSPEVKETQYF. CDR3 nucleotides: TGTGCCAGCAGCCCTTCCCCCGAGGTAAAGGAGACCCAGTACTTC.

This clone showed up just a few times. The rearrangement joins TRBV5-4 to TRBJ2-2; 7 bases map to TRBD2. The CDR3 is 14 residues long. Germline V gives CDR1 SGHNT, CDR2 YYREEE (reference sequence). V shed 0 bases and J 4 bases; nucleotides not matched to a gene: 0. The CDR3 bases are TGTGCCAGCAGCTTGGGCGGGGGCACCGGGGAGCTGTTTTTT. Translated, it gives CASSLGGGTGELFF.

CDR3 nucleotide sequence: TGTGCCAGAAGCCTCCCTAGCGGGGCAAACACCGGGGAGCTGTTTTTT. This encodes CARSLPSGANTGELFF. V gene TRBV5-3 combines with J gene TRBJ2-2; TRBD2 agrees at 9 bases. TRBV5-3 is an open reading frame whose function is uncertain. CDR3 length: 16 amino acids. Germline trimming cut 4 bases from V and 2 bases from J; bases unmatched to any gene: 6.

This clone was observed a single time. This sequence joins TRBV6-1 and TRBJ2-5, with 12 nucleotides matching TRBD2. The CDR3 contains 18 residues. Germline values: CDR1 MNHNS, CDR2 SASEGT. Trimming removed 2 bases from V and 5 bases from J; junction bases left unmatched: 12. The CDR3 coding sequence is TGTGCCAGCAGTGAATTGGAGAGGGCTAGCGGGAGGGGGGAGACCCAGTACTTC. Residues: CASSELERASGRGETQYF.